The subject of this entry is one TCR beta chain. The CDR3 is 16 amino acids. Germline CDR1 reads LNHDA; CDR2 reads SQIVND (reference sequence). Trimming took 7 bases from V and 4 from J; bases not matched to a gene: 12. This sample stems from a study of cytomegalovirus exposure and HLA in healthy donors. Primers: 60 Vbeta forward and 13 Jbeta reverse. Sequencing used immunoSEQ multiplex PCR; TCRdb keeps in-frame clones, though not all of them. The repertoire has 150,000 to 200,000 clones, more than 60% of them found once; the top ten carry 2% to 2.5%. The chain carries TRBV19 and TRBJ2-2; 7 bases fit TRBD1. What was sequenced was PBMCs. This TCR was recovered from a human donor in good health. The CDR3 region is CASNPGQEEVTGELFF. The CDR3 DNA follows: TGTGCCAGTAACCCCGGACAGGAGGAGGTCACCGGGGAGCTGTTTTTT.